This TCR beta chain is drawn from a study of OX40 agonist ivuxolimab in advanced cancers. The overall study: Ivuxolimab, which is an agonistic anti-OX40 (CD134) antibody, was administered to the patients. A history of anti-PD-1, anti-PD-L1 or anti-CTLA-4 therapy was acceptable, and approximately 40% had some. Study-level findings and limits: Normalized expansion of T-cell clones was also low for some nonresponders. Antigens targeted by the expanded peripheral T cells were not determined.

Only in-frame clones appear in the TCRdb table, and some are missing; sequencing was by immunoSEQ multiplex PCR. Among roughly 100,000 clones listed, 87% were seen once. In regard to this clone: Its antigen is not known.

Trimming took 6 bases from V and 1 from J; bases not matched to a gene: 5. Germline V lookup: CDR1 SNHLY, CDR2 FYNNEI. This CDR3 has 15 residues. The genes are TRBV2 and TRBJ1-5, with 8 bases fitting TRBD1. This sample comprised CD4+ or CD8+ T cells sorted from blood, obtained in a trial of the OX40 agonist ivuxolimab. This clonotype was obtained from an adult with an advanced solid tumor such as melanoma, head and neck, liver or kidney cancer. CDR3 protein: CASSGQGLSNQPQHF. In DNA form, the CDR3 reads TGTGCCAGCAGCGGACAGGGTTTGAGCAATCAGCCCCAGCATTTT.